One and the same sample provided the 26 T cell receptor beta chains below, sequenced in a study of monozygotic twins with inflammatory bowel disease. TCRdb re-analyzed the 5' RACE reads; it lists each CDR3 protein once, without DNA. Its table records about 210,000 distinct CDR3 sequences. Sequencing was carried out using blood. The receptors were sampled from a human donor with ulcerative colitis or Crohn's disease, or a healthy co-twin of an affected twin (not recorded which).

The J gene is TRBJ2-1, the V gene TRBV10-3; the D gene TCRdb calls, TRBD2, cannot be checked with no DNA. This CDR3 has 15 amino acids. CDR1 is ENHRY and CDR2 is SYGVKD in the germline V gene. The CDR3 here is CAISMSGGTYNEQFF.

The chain combines TRBV9 with TRBJ2-1; TCRdb names TRBD2, which stays unverified in the absence of DNA. This CDR3 has 13 amino acids. CDR1 is SGDLS, CDR2 YYNGEE, per germline. CDR3: CASSDGASGEQFF.

The chain joins TRBV7-2 to TRBJ2-3; TCRdb returns TRBD1, unconfirmable since there is no DNA. Germline V gives CDR1 SGHTA, CDR2 FQGNSA. This CDR3 contains 15 residues. Here the CDR3 reads CASNRNPGAQDTQYF.

The chain uses TRBV7-2 and TRBJ2-2; the TRBD1 assignment by TCRdb is unverifiable without DNA. Germline V gene data show CDR1 as SGHTA and CDR2 as FQGNSA. This CDR3 is 15 amino acids long. The CDR3 region is CASSPTGLATGELFF.

CDR3 protein: CASSSLRSWTGELFF. The genes are TRBV5-6 and TRBJ2-2. The CDR3 has 15 residues. CDR1 is SGHDT, CDR2 YYEEEE, per germline.

This sequence joins TRBV25-1 and TRBJ1-1. This CDR3 is 13 amino acids long. The germline V gene has CDR1 MGHDK and CDR2 SYGVNS. CDR3 sequence: CASSERGSTEAFF. Looking up the rest from reference TRBV25-1 and TRBJ1-1 gives the full variable domain: EADIYQTPRYLVIGTGKKITLECSQTMGHDKMYWYQQDPGMELHLIHYSYGVNSTEKGDLSSESTVSRIRTEHFPLTLESARPSHTSQYLCASSERGSTEAFFGQGTRLTVV.

V gene TRBV4-1 combines with J gene TRBJ2-2. CDR1 MGHRA and CDR2 YSYEKL come from the germline V gene. The CDR3 runs to 13 residues. This CDR3 reads CATKPPNTGELFF.

This chain links TRBV7-9 with TRBJ2-5; TCRdb outputs TRBD1, but without DNA this stays unchecked. In germline, CDR1 is SEHNR, CDR2 FQNEAQ (reference sequence). CDR3 length: 17 amino acids. The CDR3 reads CASSSKRMDKGIETQYF.

The chain is built from TRBV2 and TRBJ2-5; TCRdb's D call, TRBD1, is unchecked because there is no DNA. This CDR3 comprises 15 residues. CDR1 and CDR2 from the germline V gene are SNHLY and FYNNEI. This chain's CDR3 is CASSIGTVSQETQYF. The whole variable domain, filled in from reference TRBV2 and TRBJ2-5, reads EPEVTQTPSHQVTQMGQEVILRCVPISNHLYFYWYRQILGQKVEFLVSFYNNEISEKSEIFDDQFSVERPDGSNFTLKIRSTKLEDSAMYFCASSIGTVSQETQYFGPGTRLLVL.

V usage is TRBV7-9 and J usage is TRBJ2-4; lacking DNA, the TRBD1 call made by TCRdb goes unchecked. CDR3 length: 15 residues. The V gene's germline CDR1 is SEHNR and CDR2 FQNEAQ (reference sequence). This CDR3 reads CASSLIQGAKNMQYF.

V is TRBV2 and J is TRBJ2-5. The CDR3 covers 14 residues. The V gene's germline CDR1 is SNHLY and CDR2 FYNNEI. This CDR3 is CASSLQISGETQYF. Combining the CDR3 with reference TRBV2 and TRBJ2-5 gives the whole variable domain EPEVTQTPSHQVTQMGQEVILRCVPISNHLYFYWYRQILGQKVEFLVSFYNNEISEKSEIFDDQFSVERPDGSNFTLKIRSTKLEDSAMYFCASSLQISGETQYFGPGTRLLVL.

The chain uses TRBV15 and TRBJ1-6; TCRdb's assignment of TRBD1 cannot be checked, as there is no DNA. The germline CDR1 and CDR2 sequences are LNHNV and YYDKDF (reference sequence). The CDR3 is 16 amino acids. CDR3 protein: CATSRVTGVYNSPLHF.

The J gene is TRBJ2-7, the V gene TRBV7-2; TCRdb's D call, TRBD1, is unchecked because there is no DNA. CDR3 size: 14 residues. Germline-derived CDR1 and CDR2 are SGHTA and FQGNSA. The CDR3 loop reads CASSPRQSLDEQYF.

The chain has TRBV5-1 and TRBJ2-7; TCRdb returns TRBD1, unconfirmable since there is no DNA. This CDR3 region has 12 residues. The germline V gene has CDR1 SGHRS and CDR2 YFSETQ. The CDR3 is CASTLQGYEQYF. Together with reference TRBV5-1 and TRBJ2-7, the CDR3 gives the full variable domain: KAGVTQTPRYLIKTRGQQVTLSCSPISGHRSVSWYQQTPGQGLQFLFEYFSETQRNKGNFPGRFSGRQFSNSRSEMNVSTLELGDSALYLCASTLQGYEQYFGPGTRLTVT.

The chain is built from TRBV7-9 and TRBJ1-1. Germline V CDR1 and CDR2: SEHNR, FQNEAQ (reference sequence). The CDR3 length is 12 residues. CDR3 region: CAGRSPNTEAFF. Combining the CDR3 with reference TRBV7-9 and TRBJ1-1 gives the whole variable domain DTGVSQNPRHKITKRGQNVTFRCDPISEHNRLYWYRQTLGQGPEFLTYFQNEAQLEKSRLLSDRFSAERPKGSFSTLEIQRTEQGDSAMYLCAGRSPNTEAFFGQGTRLTVV.

The CDR3 is CASSQDLQRDTQYF. The chain has TRBV3-1 and TRBJ2-3. The CDR3 covers 14 residues. CDR1 and CDR2 (germline): LGHDT, YNNKEL (reference sequence).

J is TRBJ2-3 and V is TRBV18; TCRdb's D gene call, TRBD1, goes unchecked for lack of DNA. The CDR3 covers 12 residues. CDR1 is KGHSH and CDR2 is LQKENI in the germline V gene. CDR3 region: CASSLERQTQYF.

The rearrangement uses TRBV7-2 and TRBJ2-5; TCRdb indicates TRBD2, and absent DNA this call remains unverified. The CDR3 length is 15 residues. CDR1 is SGHTA, CDR2 FQGNSA, per germline. CDR3 sequence: CASAGRVAGVETQYF.

The chain links TRBV28 to TRBJ1-5. The CDR3 length is 12 residues. Germline CDR1 MDHEN, CDR2 SYDVKM. The CDR3 spells CASSSGFGPQHF.

V usage is TRBV5-1 and J usage is TRBJ2-2; TCRdb selects TRBD1, and the lack of DNA leaves this call unchecked. This CDR3 spans 15 amino acids. The V gene's germline CDR1 is SGHRS and CDR2 YFSETQ. The CDR3 loop is CASRPGTKLTGELFF.

The chain employs TRBV13 and TRBJ1-2; there is no DNA to check the TCRdb D call of TRBD1. The CDR3 spans 15 residues. CDR1 and CDR2 from the germline V gene are PRHDT and FYEKMQ (reference sequence). The CDR3 protein is CASSLTGGPFYGYTF. The full variable domain, its missing parts supplied by reference TRBV13 and TRBJ1-2, is AAGVIQSPRHLIKEKRETATLKCYPIPRHDTVYWYQQGPGQDPQFLISFYEKMQSDKGSIPDRFSAQQFSDYHSELNMSSLELGDSALYFCASSLTGGPFYGYTFGSGTRLTVV.

The chain combines TRBV28 with TRBJ2-1. CDR1 is MDHEN, CDR2 SYDVKM, per germline. This CDR3 spans 14 amino acids. The CDR3 reads CASSVANLGNEQFF.

The chain employs TRBV12-3 or TRBV12-4 and TRBJ1-1. The CDR3 is 14 amino acids. This CDR3 reads CASSFQVDRTEAFF.

CDR3 loop: CASGTGGPYEQYF. The V and J genes are TRBV7-2 and TRBJ2-7; the TCRdb D gene call, TRBD1, has no DNA to confirm it. This CDR3 region has 13 residues. The germline CDR1 and CDR2 sequences are SGHTA and FQGNSA.

Here the CDR3 reads CASSLVRGGGQPQHF. This rearrangement joins TRBV7-2 to TRBJ1-5. This CDR3 region has 15 residues. CDR1 is SGHTA, CDR2 FQGNSA, per germline. The complete variable domain, with remaining parts taken from reference TRBV7-2 and TRBJ1-5, reads GAGVSQSPSNKVTEKGKDVELRCDPISGHTALYWYRQSLGQGLEFLIYFQGNSAPDKSGLPSDRFSAERTGGSVSTLTIQRTQQEDSAVYLCASSLVRGGGQPQHFGDGTRLSIL.

This chain connects TRBV18 to TRBJ2-5. Germline V gene sequence: CDR1 KGHSH, CDR2 LQKENI. CDR3 length: 13 residues. The CDR3 here is CASSPNKGETQYF.